This T cell receptor (beta chain) was captured by sequencing in a study of shared clonotypes between healthy human individuals. Sequencing used immunoSEQ multiplex PCR; TCRdb keeps in-frame clones, though not all of them. In the table there are 1 million to 1.3 million clones, roughly 74% of which are singletons. The CDR3 totals 16 residues. CDR1 MNHNS and CDR2 SASEGT come from the germline V gene. The ends were cut back, 3 bases at V and 0 bases at J, with 12 bases in the middle. This TCR was sampled from a man in his late teens or twenties in good health. Some clones in this sample may be carry-over from other donors' samples. V and J are TRBV6-1 and TRBJ2-4; a weak D match, TRBD2 (5 bases). The source material was memory CD4+ T cells from PBMCs. This sample's subset: CD45RA-negative fraction. The CDR3 DNA is TGTGCCAGCAGTGATTTCGAGGACTTAGCCAAAAACATTCAGTACTTC. It encodes CASSDFEDLAKNIQYF.